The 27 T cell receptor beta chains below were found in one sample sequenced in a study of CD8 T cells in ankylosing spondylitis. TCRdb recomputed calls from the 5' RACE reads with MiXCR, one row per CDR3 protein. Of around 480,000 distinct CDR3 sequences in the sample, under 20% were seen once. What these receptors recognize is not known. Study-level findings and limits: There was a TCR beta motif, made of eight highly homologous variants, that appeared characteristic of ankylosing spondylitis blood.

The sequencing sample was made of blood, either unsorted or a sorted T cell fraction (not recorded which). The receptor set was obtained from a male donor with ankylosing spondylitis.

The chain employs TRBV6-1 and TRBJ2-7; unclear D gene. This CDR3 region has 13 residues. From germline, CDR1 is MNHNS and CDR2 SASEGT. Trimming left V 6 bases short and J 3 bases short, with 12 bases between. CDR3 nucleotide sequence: TGTGCCAGCAGGGCTGGGCCTGACTACGAGCAGTACTTC. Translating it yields CASRAGPDYEQYF.

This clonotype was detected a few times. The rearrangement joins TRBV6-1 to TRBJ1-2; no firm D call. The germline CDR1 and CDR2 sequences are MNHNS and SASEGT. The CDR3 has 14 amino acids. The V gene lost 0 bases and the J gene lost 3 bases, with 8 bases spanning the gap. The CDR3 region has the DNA TGTGCCAGCAGTGAAGCGTGGTGGGACTATGGCTACACCTTC. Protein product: CASSEAWWDYGYTF.

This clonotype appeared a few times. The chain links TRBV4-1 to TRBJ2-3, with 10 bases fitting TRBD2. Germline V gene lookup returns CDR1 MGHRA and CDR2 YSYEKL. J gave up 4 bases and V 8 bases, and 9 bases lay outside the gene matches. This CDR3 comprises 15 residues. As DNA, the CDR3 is TGCGCCAGCGCCCTTCTAGCGGGGGTGGCAGATACGCAGTATTTT. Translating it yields CASALLAGVADTQYF.

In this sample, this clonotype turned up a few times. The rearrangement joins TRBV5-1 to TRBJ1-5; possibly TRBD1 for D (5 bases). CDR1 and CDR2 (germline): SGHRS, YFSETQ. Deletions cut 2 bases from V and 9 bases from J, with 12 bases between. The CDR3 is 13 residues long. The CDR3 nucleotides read TGCGCCAGCAGCTTAGGGGACTCCGGGCCCCAGCATTTT. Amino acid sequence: CASSLGDSGPQHF.

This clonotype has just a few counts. DNA of the CDR3: TGTGCCAGCAGCCTCCGGGACAGAGCTAATGAAAAACTGTTTTTT. Its translation is CASSLRDRANEKLFF. This chain connects TRBV3-1 to TRBJ1-4; 7 positions agree with TRBD1. The CDR3 is 15 residues long. The germline CDR1 and CDR2 sequences are LGHDT and YNNKEL (reference sequence). V gave up 4 bases and J gave up 3 bases; unmatched junction bases: 5.

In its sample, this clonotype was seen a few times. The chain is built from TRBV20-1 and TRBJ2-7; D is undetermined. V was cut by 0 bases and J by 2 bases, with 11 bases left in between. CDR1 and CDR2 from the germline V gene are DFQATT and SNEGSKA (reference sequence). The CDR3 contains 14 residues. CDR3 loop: CSAREEDFPYEQYF. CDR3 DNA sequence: TGCAGTGCTAGAGAAGAAGACTTTCCCTACGAGCAGTACTTC.

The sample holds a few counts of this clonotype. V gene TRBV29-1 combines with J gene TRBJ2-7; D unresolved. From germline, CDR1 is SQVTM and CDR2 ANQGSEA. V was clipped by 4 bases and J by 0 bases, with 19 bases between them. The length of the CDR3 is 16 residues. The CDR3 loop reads CSVVCPPGRDSYEQYF. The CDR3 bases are TGCAGCGTTGTCTGCCCCCCCGGGCGCGACTCCTACGAGCAGTACTTC.

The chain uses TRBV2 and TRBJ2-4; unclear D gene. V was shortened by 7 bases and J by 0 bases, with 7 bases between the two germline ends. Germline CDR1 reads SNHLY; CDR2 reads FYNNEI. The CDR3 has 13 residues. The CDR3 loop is CASTTIAKNIQYF. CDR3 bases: TGTGCCAGCACGACCATAGCCAAAAACATTCAGTACTTC. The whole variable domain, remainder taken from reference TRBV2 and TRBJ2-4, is EPEVTQTPSHQVTQMGQEVILRCVPISNHLYFYWYRQILGQKVEFLVSFYNNEISEKSEIFDDQFSVERPDGSNFTLKIRSTKLEDSAMYFCASTTIAKNIQYFGAGTRLSVL.

The CDR3 protein is CASSTPGQQETQYF. In DNA form, the CDR3 reads TGTGCCAGCAGCACCCCGGGACAGCAAGAGACCCAGTACTTC. This rearrangement joins TRBV6-1 to TRBJ2-5; 7 nucleotides agree with TRBD1. This CDR3 has 14 amino acids. Germline values: CDR1 MNHNS, CDR2 SASEGT. Germline trimming cut 6 bases from V and 2 bases from J; bases unmatched to any gene: 6.

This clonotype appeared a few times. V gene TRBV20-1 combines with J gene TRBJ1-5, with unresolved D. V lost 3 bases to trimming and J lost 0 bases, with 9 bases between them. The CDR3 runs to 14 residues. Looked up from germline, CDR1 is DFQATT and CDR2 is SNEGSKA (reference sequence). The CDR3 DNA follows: TGCAGTGCTAGTGGCAGTCATAGCAATCAGCCCCAGCATTTT. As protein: CSASGSHSNQPQHF.

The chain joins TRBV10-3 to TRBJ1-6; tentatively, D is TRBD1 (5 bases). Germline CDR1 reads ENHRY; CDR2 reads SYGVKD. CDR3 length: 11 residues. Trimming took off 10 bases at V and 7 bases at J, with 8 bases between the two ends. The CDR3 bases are TGTGCCACGGGGGGGAATTCACCCCTCCACTTT. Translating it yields CATGGNSPLHF.

This CDR3 is CSASQGLKGKLFF. Here the CDR3 DNA reads TGCAGTGCTAGTCAGGGACTGAAGGGAAAACTGTTTTTT. The J gene is TRBJ1-4, the V gene TRBV20-1, with a tentative D call TRBD1 (5 bases). Germline V gene sequence: CDR1 DFQATT, CDR2 SNEGSKA (reference sequence). V was shortened by 3 bases and J by 10 bases, with 15 bases between the two germline ends. The CDR3 is 13 amino acids.

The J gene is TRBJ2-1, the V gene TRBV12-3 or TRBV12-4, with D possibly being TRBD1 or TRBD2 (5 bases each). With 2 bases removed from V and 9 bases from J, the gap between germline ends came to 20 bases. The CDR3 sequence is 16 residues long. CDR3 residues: CASSLPGQGTFFEQFF. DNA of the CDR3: TGTGCCAGCAGTTTACCGGGGCAGGGAACGTTCTTTGAGCAGTTCTTC.

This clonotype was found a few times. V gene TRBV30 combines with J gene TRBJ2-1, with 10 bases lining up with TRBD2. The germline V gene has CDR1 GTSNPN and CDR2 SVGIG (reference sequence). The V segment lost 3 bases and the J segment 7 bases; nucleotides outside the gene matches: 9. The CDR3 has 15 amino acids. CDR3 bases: TGTGCCTGGAGGCCCGGGCTAGCGGGAGTGAATGAGCAGTTCTTC. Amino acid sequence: CAWRPGLAGVNEQFF.

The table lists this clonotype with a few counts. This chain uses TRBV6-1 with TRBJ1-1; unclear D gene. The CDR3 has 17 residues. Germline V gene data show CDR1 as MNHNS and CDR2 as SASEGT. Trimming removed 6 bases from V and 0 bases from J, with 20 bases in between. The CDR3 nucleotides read TGTGCCAGCAGAGACGGCACCTTCTCCCACATGAACACTGAAGCTTTCTTT. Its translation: CASRDGTFSHMNTEAFF.

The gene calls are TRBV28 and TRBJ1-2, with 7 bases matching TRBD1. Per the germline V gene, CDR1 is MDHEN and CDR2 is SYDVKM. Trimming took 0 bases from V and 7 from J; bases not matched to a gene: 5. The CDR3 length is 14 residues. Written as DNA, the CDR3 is TGTGCCAGCAGTTTATGGGAGGGGGCTGGTGGCTACACCTTC. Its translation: CASSLWEGAGGYTF.

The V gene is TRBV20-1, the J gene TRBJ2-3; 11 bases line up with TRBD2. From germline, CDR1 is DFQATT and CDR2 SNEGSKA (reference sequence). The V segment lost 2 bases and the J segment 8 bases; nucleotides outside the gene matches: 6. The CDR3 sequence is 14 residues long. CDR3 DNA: TGCAGTGCTAGATTAGCGGGGGGGCCAAGTACGCAGTATTTT. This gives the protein CSARLAGGPSTQYF.

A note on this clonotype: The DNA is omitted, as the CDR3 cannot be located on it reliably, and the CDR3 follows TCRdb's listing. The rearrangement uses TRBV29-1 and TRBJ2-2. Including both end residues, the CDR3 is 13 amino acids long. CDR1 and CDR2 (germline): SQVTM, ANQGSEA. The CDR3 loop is CSVGWNTGELFFF.

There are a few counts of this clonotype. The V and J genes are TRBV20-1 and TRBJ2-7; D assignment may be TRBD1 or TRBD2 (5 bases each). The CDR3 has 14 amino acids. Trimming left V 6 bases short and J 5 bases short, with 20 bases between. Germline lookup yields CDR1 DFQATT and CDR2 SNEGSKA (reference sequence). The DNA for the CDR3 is TGCAGTGCCCAGAAGGGAGTAGGGGCGAACGAGCAGTACTTC. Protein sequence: CSAQKGVGANEQYF.

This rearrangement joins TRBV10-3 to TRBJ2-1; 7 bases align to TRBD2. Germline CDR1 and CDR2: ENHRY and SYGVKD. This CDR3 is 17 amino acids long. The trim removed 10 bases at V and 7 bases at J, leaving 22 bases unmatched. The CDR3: CATSPRLGLSGRNEQFF. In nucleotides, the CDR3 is TGTGCCACTTCCCCCCGTCTCGGACTATCCGGGAGGAATGAGCAGTTCTTC.

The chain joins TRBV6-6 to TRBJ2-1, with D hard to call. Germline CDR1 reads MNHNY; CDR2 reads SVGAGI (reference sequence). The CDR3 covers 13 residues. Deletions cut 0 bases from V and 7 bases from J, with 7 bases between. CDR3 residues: CASSYSNLNEQFF. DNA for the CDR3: TGTGCCAGCAGTTACTCGAATCTGAATGAGCAGTTCTTC.

The CDR3 loop is CASPSYHEQYF. The CDR3 DNA sequence: TGTGCCAGCCCCAGCTATCACGAGCAGTACTTC. The chain combines TRBV6-1 with TRBJ2-7; D not resolved. The CDR3 contains 11 residues. Looked up from germline, CDR1 is MNHNS and CDR2 is SASEGT. V was shortened by 8 bases and J by 5 bases, with 10 bases between the two germline ends.

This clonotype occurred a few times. CDR3 amino acids: CASSPWTVFQETQYF. CDR3 nucleotide sequence: TGCGCCAGCAGCCCCTGGACAGTCTTCCAAGAGACCCAGTACTTC. This sequence joins TRBV5-1 and TRBJ2-5, with a possible D match to TRBD1 (6 bases). Germline assignment: CDR1 SGHRS and CDR2 YFSETQ. The V end lost 4 bases, the J end lost 1 base, and 14 bases lay between the germline ends. The CDR3 has 15 residues.

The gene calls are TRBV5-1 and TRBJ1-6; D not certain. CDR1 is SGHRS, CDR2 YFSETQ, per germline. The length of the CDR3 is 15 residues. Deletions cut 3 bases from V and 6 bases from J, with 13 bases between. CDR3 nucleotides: TGCGCCAGCAGCTCGACGTGGGATCCTAATTCACCCCTCCACTTT. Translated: CASSSTWDPNSPLHF. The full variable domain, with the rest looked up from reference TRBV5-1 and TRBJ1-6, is KAGVTQTPRYLIKTRGQQVTLSCSPISGHRSVSWYQQTPGQGLQFLFEYFSETQRNKGNFPGRFSGRQFSNSRSEMNVSTLELGDSALYLCASSSTWDPNSPLHFGNGTRLTVT.

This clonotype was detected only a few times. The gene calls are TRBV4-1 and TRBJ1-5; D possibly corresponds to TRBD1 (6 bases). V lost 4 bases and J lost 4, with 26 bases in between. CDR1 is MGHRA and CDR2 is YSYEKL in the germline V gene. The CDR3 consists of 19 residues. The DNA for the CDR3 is TGCGCCAGCAGCCCTAGCCAGACAGGCCCAGGCCGGGCAAATCAGCCCCAGCATTTT. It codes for CASSPSQTGPGRANQPQHF.

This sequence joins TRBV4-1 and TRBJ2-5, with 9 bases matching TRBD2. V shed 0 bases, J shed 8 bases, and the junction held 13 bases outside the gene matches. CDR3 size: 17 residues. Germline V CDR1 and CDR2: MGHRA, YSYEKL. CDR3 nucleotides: TGCGCCAGCAGCCAAGAGGAGCTAGCGGGGACTCGGGGTACCCAGTACTTC. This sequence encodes CASSQEELAGTRGTQYF.

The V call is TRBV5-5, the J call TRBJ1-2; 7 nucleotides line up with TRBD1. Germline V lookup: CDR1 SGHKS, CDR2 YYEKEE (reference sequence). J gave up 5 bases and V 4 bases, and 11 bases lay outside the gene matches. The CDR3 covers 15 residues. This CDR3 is CASSDREGLVYGYTF. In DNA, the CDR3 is TGTGCCAGCAGCGACAGGGAGGGTTTGGTATATGGCTACACCTTC. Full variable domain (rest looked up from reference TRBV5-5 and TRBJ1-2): DAGVTQSPTHLIKTRGQQVTLRCSPISGHKSVSWYQQVLGQGPQFIFQYYEKEERGRGNFPDRFSARQFPNYSSELNVNALLLGDSALYLCASSDREGLVYGYTFGSGTRLTVV.